The clone carrying this T cell receptor beta chain was found many times. Its target is not known. The sample comes from a study of Graves' ophthalmopathy and Graves' hyperthyroidism. Moderate-to-severe activity, CAS at least 3, NOSPECS at least 4 and duration under 3 months characterized donors with ophthalmopathy. It was on clinical symptoms, serum thyroxine, TRAb, thyroid ultrasound and orbital computed tomography that diagnosis relied. Findings and caveats of the study: Detected in blood as well were most expanded thyroid clonotypes with frequency above 0.001. Using a 13-signature model, the authors split ophthalmopathy from stable hyperthyroidism, with around 89% sensitivity and approximately 81% specificity.

RNA transcripts were the template, and TCR beta CDR3 regions were amplified from them. The first round was an RT-PCR with HTBI primers, and the second round was a multiplex PCR. TCRdb fed the multiplex PCR reads into MiXCR, producing one record per CDR3 protein. Among around 670,000 distinct CDR3 sequences listed, 35% to 50% were seen once. The sequence came from an adult man with Graves' ophthalmopathy. The sequenced material came from peripheral blood.

The CDR3 protein is CASSETTAPGYYGYTF. CDR3 bases: TGCGCCAGCAGTGAGACGACAGCGCCAGGTTACTATGGCTACACCTTC. The chain carries TRBV10-1 and TRBJ1-2, with D possibly TRBD1 on 5 matching bases. The CDR3 totals 16 residues. V was cut by 2 bases and J by 3 bases, with 16 bases left in between. Germline CDR1 reads WNHNN; CDR2 reads SYGVQD (reference sequence).